This T cell receptor (beta chain) derives from a study of a mutant IDH1 vaccine in newly diagnosed glioma. TCRdb's copy holds only in-frame clones and misses some; the assay was immunoSEQ multiplex PCR. Of tens of thousands of clones detected, 70% to 90% appear once; the ten largest clones hold 2.9%. Time point reported: baseline, week 1 (first vaccination visit). Treatment defined: pre-vaccination baseline after standard-of-care therapy. The length of the CDR3 is 17 residues. J was trimmed by 0 bases and V by 5 bases; bases with no gene match: 10. Germline V gene sequence: CDR1 ENHRY, CDR2 SYGVKD. The source was PBMCs, collected from a glioma patient treated with radiotherapy, temozolomide or both. The sequence came from a man under 40 with glioma. This chain connects TRBV10-3 to TRBJ1-3; TRBD1 agrees at 7 bases. The CDR3 spells CAISPQGVYRSGNTIYF. Written as DNA, the CDR3 is TGTGCCATCAGTCCCCAGGGGGTTTACCGCTCTGGAAACACCATATATTTT.